This T cell receptor (beta chain) derives from a study of T-cell reconstitution after alpha-beta-depleted transplantation in children. Study-wide results and caveats: Approximately two months post-transplant, alpha-beta T cells reportedly originated from several hundred expanded graft clones. TCRbeta diversity was high at day 60 in some patients (a result of surviving recipient T cells and thymic progenitors). Counts and diversity of T cells one year after transplant came mostly from newly produced T cells.

This clonotype has ten or more counts. The antigen remains undetermined. This sample's TCRbeta library carried unique molecular identifier barcodes. TCRdb passed the PCR reads through MiXCR, listing each CDR3 protein once. The data show over 450,000 distinct CDR3 sequences, over 9.5% seen once. The clonotype comes from a child aged 2-15 years with inherited bone marrow failure, due to receive a stem cell transplant. Specimen: PBMCs, collected before TCRalphabeta/CD19-depleted stem cell transplant.

Here the CDR3 reads CASSLGVAAGAPYEQYF. The CDR3 bases are TGTGCCAGCAGCTTAGGAGTGGCAGCTGGGGCCCCCTACGAGCAGTACTTC. The V and J genes are TRBV7-2 and TRBJ2-7; D perhaps matches TRBD1 (5 bases). The CDR3 totals 17 residues. CDR1 is SGHTA and CDR2 is FQGNSA in the germline V gene. Trimming left V 1 base short and J 2 bases short, with 18 bases between.